The 15 T cell receptor beta chains below come from one sample, sequenced in a study of Ad26.COV2.S vaccination and SARS-CoV-2 variants. Specified treatment: around 19 received Ad26.COV2.S at low or high dose, single or two shots; several received placebo; per-sample allocation not given. Following the first vaccine or placebo injection, samples were taken on day 63. The table came from immunoSEQ multiplex PCR; TCRdb's copy has only in-frame clones and leaves some out. Among about 350,000 clones listed, about 89% were seen once. This specimen consisted of peripheral blood, obtained in a trial of Ad26.COV2.S vaccine versus placebo. These receptors came from a person between 18 and 59 years old who received the Ad26.COV2.S COVID-19 vaccine or a placebo.

As concerns this clone: This sample also contains other DNA sequences that code for the same CDR3. The gene calls are TRBV9 and TRBJ1-4, with D unresolved. Trimming shortened V by 0 bases and J by 0 bases, and 6 bases separated the two germline ends. CDR3 size: 15 residues. Germline CDR1 is SGDLS and CDR2 is YYNGEE. CDR3 residues: CASSVAGTTNEKLFF. The CDR3 DNA follows: TGTGCCAGCAGCGTAGCTGGAACAACTAATGAAAAACTGTTTTTT.

V and J are TRBV6-5 and TRBJ2-7, with D unclear. This CDR3 has 12 amino acids. V was trimmed by 5 bases and J by 0 bases, leaving 5 bases between them. Looked up from germline, CDR1 is MNHEY and CDR2 is SVGAGI. CDR3 DNA: TGTGCCAGCAGTCAGAGCTCCTACGAGCAGTACTTC. Its translation is CASSQSSYEQYF.

This clone turned up a few times. This chain links TRBV2 with TRBJ2-3; D is perhaps TRBD2 (6 bases). There are 14 residues in the CDR3. The V and J ends lost 6 bases and 2 bases respectively, with 12 bases between them. Germline CDR1 and CDR2: SNHLY and FYNNEI. The CDR3 nucleotides read TGTGCCAGCAGGGATCCGGGACTCACAGATACGCAGTATTTT. This gives the protein CASRDPGLTDTQYF.

This clone was counted a single time. This chain links TRBV3-1 (or the pseudogene TRBV3-2) with TRBJ2-1; the D is unclear. Trimming pared 0 bases from V and 2 bases from J, leaving 11 bases between. The germline CDR1 and CDR2 sequences are LGHDT and YNNKEL (reference sequence). The CDR3 consists of 16 residues. The DNA of the CDR3 is TGTGCCAGCAGCCAAGATCTTGAGGCAGCCTACAATGAGCAGTTCTTC. This codes for CASSQDLEAAYNEQFF.

This chain joins TRBV6-2 or TRBV6-3 and TRBJ2-3; 9 bases align to TRBD2. The CDR3 has 16 amino acids. Losses at the gene ends were 4 bases for V and 0 bases for J; bases not matched to a gene: 5. Germline V gives CDR1 MNHEY, CDR2 SVGEGT. The chain's CDR3 is CASSFRLAESTDTQYF. The CDR3 DNA reads as TGTGCCAGCAGTTTTCGACTAGCGGAGAGCACAGATACGCAGTATTTT.

On this clone: At the DNA level, this CDR3 is encoded by other sequences in the same sample as well. The chain has TRBV7-8 and TRBJ2-5; D is undetermined. The CDR3 consists of 13 residues. Trimming removed 1 base at V and 1 base at J, with 4 bases between. The germline V gene encodes CDR1 SGHVS and CDR2 FQNEAQ. The CDR3 spells CASSLGRQETQYF. CDR3 DNA sequence: TGTGCCAGCAGCTTAGGGCGCCAAGAGACCCAGTACTTC. The full variable domain, in which reference TRBV7-8 and TRBJ2-5 provide the parts outside the CDR3, is GAGVSQSPRYKVAKRGQDVALRCDPISGHVSLFWYQQALGQGPEFLTYFQNEAQLDKSGLPSDRFFAERPEGSVSTLKIQRTQQEDSAVYLCASSLGRQETQYFGPGTRLLVL.

This CDR3 reads CASSVDRGQPQHF. Here the CDR3 DNA reads TGTGCCAGCAGTGTGGACAGGGGACAGCCCCAGCATTTT. V gene TRBV12-3 or TRBV12-4 combines with J gene TRBJ1-5; 9 bases match TRBD1. The V gene end was trimmed by 5 bases and the J gene end by 7 bases; junction bases not matched to a gene: 3. The CDR3 has 13 residues.

This clone was picked up one time. V gene TRBV4-3 combines with J gene TRBJ1-4; the match to TRBD1 covers 8 bases. Trimming took 0 bases from V and 7 from J; bases not matched to a gene: 10. The germline CDR1 and CDR2 sequences are LGHNA and YSLEER. The CDR3 is 17 residues long. The CDR3 DNA reads as TGCGCCAGCAGCCAAGATCGGGGGGACAGGCTAGGTGAAAAACTGTTTTTT. This translates into CASSQDRGDRLGEKLFF.

V gene TRBV9 combines with J gene TRBJ2-6, with a tentative D call TRBD2 (5 bases). The CDR3 contains 16 residues. Germline V gene data show CDR1 as SGDLS and CDR2 as YYNGEE. Trimming took 3 bases from V and 1 from J, leaving 11 bases between them. CDR3 bases: TGTGCCAGCAGCGCAAGGACGGGGTCTGGGGCCAACGTCCTGACTTTC. Encoded protein: CASSARTGSGANVLTF. Filled out from reference TRBV9 and TRBJ2-6, the complete variable domain reads DSGVTQTPKHLITATGQRVTLRCSPRSGDLSVYWYQQSLDQGLQFLIQYYNGEERAKGNILERFSAQQFPDLHSELNLSSLELGDSALYFCASSARTGSGANVLTFGAGSRLTVL.

The chain recombines TRBV9 with TRBJ1-1; D remains ambiguous. This CDR3 spans 16 amino acids. The germline V gene encodes CDR1 SGDLS and CDR2 YYNGEE. Trimming took off 0 bases at V and 6 bases at J, with 18 bases between the two ends. In DNA, the CDR3 is TGTGCCAGCAGCGTAGGCCCCGGCAGTAGGGCGGCTGAAGCTTTCTTT. Amino acids: CASSVGPGSRAAEAFF.

The V call is TRBV19, the J call TRBJ1-2, with 7 bases identical to TRBD1. The germline CDR1 and CDR2 sequences are LNHDA and SQIVND (reference sequence). CDR3 size: 14 residues. V trimming: 4 bases; J trimming: 0 bases; junction bases outside the gene matches: 2. The chain's CDR3 is CASSTDRANYGYTF. In DNA, the CDR3 is TGTGCCAGTAGTACCGACAGGGCTAACTATGGCTACACCTTC. Supplemented by reference TRBV19 and TRBJ1-2, the full variable domain reads DGGITQSPKYLFRKEGQNVTLSCEQNLNHDAMYWYRQDPGQGLRLIYYSQIVNDFQKGDIAEGYSVSREKKESFPLTVTSAQKNPTAFYLCASSTDRANYGYTFGSGTRLTVV.

The V gene is TRBV5-1, the J gene TRBJ1-1; possible D gene TRBD1, 6 bases. Trimming took off 1 base at V and 1 base at J, with 14 bases between the two ends. Germline V CDR1 and CDR2: SGHRS, YFSETQ. The CDR3 loop spans 16 amino acids. This chain's CDR3 is CASSLIGDTRNTEAFF. The CDR3 DNA sequence: TGCGCCAGCAGCTTGATTGGGGACACCAGGAACACTGAAGCTTTCTTT.

This clone came up once. The rearrangement links TRBV24-1 to TRBJ2-7; possible D gene TRBD2, 5 bases. Germline V gives CDR1 KGHDR, CDR2 SFDVKD. V was pared by 3 bases and J by 6 bases, with 17 bases between. The CDR3 runs 15 residues. The CDR3: CATSDPASNLAEQYF. In DNA form, the CDR3 reads TGTGCCACCAGTGATCCGGCTAGCAACCTTGCCGAGCAGTACTTC.

The rearrangement uses TRBV18 and TRBJ2-3; TRBD2 is a possible D gene (6 bases). V shed 2 bases and J shed 8 bases, with 8 bases lying between them. Germline V gene data show CDR1 as KGHSH and CDR2 as LQKENI. The CDR3 runs 12 residues. In nucleotides, the CDR3 is TGTGCCAGCTCACCAGTCGGGGGTACGCAGTATTTT. Its protein is CASSPVGGTQYF.

To note about this clone: Other DNA sequences from this sample encode an identical CDR3 as well. This chain uses TRBV6-5 with TRBJ1-5, with 8 bases matching TRBD1. V was clipped by 5 bases and J by 4 bases; unmatched bases: 1. Germline V gene sequence: CDR1 MNHEY, CDR2 SVGAGI. The CDR3 consists of 13 residues. The CDR3, as DNA: TGTGCCAGCAGTCGACAGGGGAATCAGCCCCAGCATTTT. This codes for CASSRQGNQPQHF.